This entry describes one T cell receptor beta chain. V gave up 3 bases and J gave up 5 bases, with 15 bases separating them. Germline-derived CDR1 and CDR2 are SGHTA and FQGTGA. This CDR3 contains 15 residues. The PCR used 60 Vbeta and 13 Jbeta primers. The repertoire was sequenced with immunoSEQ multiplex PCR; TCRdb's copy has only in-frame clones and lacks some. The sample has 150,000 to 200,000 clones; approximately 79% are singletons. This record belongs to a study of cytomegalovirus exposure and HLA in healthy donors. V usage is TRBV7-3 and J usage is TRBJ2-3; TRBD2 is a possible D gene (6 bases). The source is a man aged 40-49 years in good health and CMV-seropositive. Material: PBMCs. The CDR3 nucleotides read TGTGCCAGCAGCTTGGGACTGTCAAAAGGAGATACGCAGTATTTT. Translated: CASSLGLSKGDTQYF.